This TCR beta chain was identified in a study of B cell selection in AIRE deficiency. This clone appeared a few times. Using immunoSEQ multiplex PCR, the repertoire was profiled, and TCRdb retains in-frame clones only, with some absent. The sample shows some 27,000 clones, over 95% of them seen only once. V shed 0 bases and J shed 8 bases, with 14 bases lying between them. Germline lookup yields CDR1 MGHRA and CDR2 YSYEKL. The CDR3 has 16 amino acids. CD4+CD127+ cells were sorted as the conventional CD4 T cells. V is TRBV4-1 and J is TRBJ1-6; D call uncertain. This sequence originates from a human donor in good health. The sample taken for sequencing was CD4+CD127+ conventional T cells sorted from PBMCs. The CDR3 sequence: CASSQDRRQSYSPLHF. The CDR3 DNA sequence: TGCGCCAGCAGCCAAGATCGGCGTCAGTCCTATTCACCCCTCCACTTT.